This TCR beta chain originates from a study of beta chain features in type 1 diabetes. Study conclusions and caveats: Across all four CD4+ subsets, people with type 1 diabetes showed modestly shorter TCRB CDR3s.

Germline CDR1 is SGHDT and CDR2 is YYEEEE. CDR3 size: 13 residues. V gave up 4 bases and J gave up 4 bases; unmatched junction bases: 2. Reverse transcription of all isolated RNA meant that expressed TCRB transcripts were sequenced. Produced via immunoSEQ multiplex PCR; TCRdb's table is partial and in-frame only. The table includes some 660,000 clones, about 14% detected once. As to this clone: What it binds is unknown.

The V call is TRBV5-6, the J call TRBJ2-5; 9 bases align to TRBD2. This sequence originates from a man aged 18 to 30 with type 1 diabetes. Sequenced input: naive CD4+ T cells from blood. The CDR3 DNA is TGTGCCAGCAGCGCGACTAGCGGAGAGACCCAGTACTTC. Residues: CASSATSGETQYF.